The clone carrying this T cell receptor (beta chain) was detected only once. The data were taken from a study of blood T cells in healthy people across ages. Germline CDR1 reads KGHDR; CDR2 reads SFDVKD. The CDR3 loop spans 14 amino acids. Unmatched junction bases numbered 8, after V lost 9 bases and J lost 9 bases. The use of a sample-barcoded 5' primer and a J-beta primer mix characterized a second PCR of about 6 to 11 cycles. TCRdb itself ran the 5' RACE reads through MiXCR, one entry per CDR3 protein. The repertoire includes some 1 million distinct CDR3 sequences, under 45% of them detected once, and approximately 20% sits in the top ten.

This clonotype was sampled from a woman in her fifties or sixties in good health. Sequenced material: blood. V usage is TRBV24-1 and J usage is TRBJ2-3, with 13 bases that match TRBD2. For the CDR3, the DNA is TGTGCCACCGGATCGACTAGCGGGAGGAAGACGCAGTATTTT. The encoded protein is CATGSTSGRKTQYF.